This record covers a single T cell receptor beta chain. Germline CDR1 is SGHRS and CDR2 is YFSETQ. Trimming cost V 2 bases and J 0 bases; bases outside gene matches: 12. This CDR3 region has 20 residues. The data were taken from a study of blood T cell repertoires in COVID-19. For the study at large: PBMCs, B-cell-depleted T cells, or T cells provided the cDNA or gDNA that made up the material.

Sequencing was performed with immunoSEQ multiplex PCR; in TCRdb, only in-frame clones are kept and a portion is missing. The repertoire holds some 100,000 clones, with roughly four fifths as singletons. The specimen sequenced was peripheral blood. The sequence came from a human donor in a cohort sampled during active COVID-19. The chain carries TRBV5-1 and TRBJ2-1; TRBD2 aligns across 12 bases. CDR3 sequence (DNA): TGCGCCAGCAGCTTCCCGCGGGGCCTAGCGGGGGGGATCTCCTACAATGAGCAGTTCTTC. Translating gives CASSFPRGLAGGISYNEQFF.